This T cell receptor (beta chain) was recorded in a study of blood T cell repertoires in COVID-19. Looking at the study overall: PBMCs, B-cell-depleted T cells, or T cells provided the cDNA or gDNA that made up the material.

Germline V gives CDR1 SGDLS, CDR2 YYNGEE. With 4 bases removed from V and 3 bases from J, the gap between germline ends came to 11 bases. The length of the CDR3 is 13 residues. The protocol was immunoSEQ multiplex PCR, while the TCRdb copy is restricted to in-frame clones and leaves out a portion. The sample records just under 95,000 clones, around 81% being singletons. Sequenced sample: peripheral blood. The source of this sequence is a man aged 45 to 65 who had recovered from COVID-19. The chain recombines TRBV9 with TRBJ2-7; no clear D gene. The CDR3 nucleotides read TGTGCCAGCAGCCCGTCCGGGTTCTACGAGCAGTACTTC. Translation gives CASSPSGFYEQYF. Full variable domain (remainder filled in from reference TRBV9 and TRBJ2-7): DSGVTQTPKHLITATGQRVTLRCSPRSGDLSVYWYQQSLDQGLQFLIQYYNGEERAKGNILERFSAQQFPDLHSELNLSSLELGDSALYFCASSPSGFYEQYFGPGTRLTVT.